The 16 T cell receptor beta chains below come from one sample, sequenced in a study of naive and memory T cell subsets. Four PCR rounds used nested alpha and beta constant region primers plus the SP2 primer. TCRdb ran MiXCR on the 5' RACE reads and lists one entry per CDR3 protein. The sample lists 45,000 to 55,000 distinct CDR3 sequences, approximately 4.5% seen once, with approximately 0.84% in the top ten. An oligonucleotide containing a UMI was ligated to the 3' end of TCR cDNA. The source is a female donor in good health.

Ten or more counts support this clonotype. J is TRBJ1-1 and V is TRBV10-3, with D unresolved. CDR1 ENHRY and CDR2 SYGVKD come from the germline V gene. The CDR3 runs 14 residues. The ends were cut back, 4 bases at V and 6 bases at J, with 15 bases in the middle. The CDR3, as DNA: TGTGCCATCAGTGGGCTTGAGGGAGTTCCTGAAGCTTTCTTT. It is translated as CAISGLEGVPEAFF.

There are many counts of this clonotype. This chain uses TRBV4-3 with TRBJ1-6; D unresolved. Germline CDR1 reads LGHNA; CDR2 reads YSLEER. V dropped 0 bases and J dropped 7 bases, with 13 bases sitting between them. This CDR3 is 16 amino acids long. The CDR3 is CASSQEVSALNSPLHF. The CDR3 coding sequence is TGCGCCAGCAGCCAAGAAGTCAGTGCATTAAATTCACCCCTCCACTTT.

This clonotype was counted at least ten times. The genes are TRBV6-5 and TRBJ2-2; D may be TRBD1 or TRBD2 (7 bases each). V lost 5 bases to trimming and J lost 6 bases, with 25 bases between them. Looked up from germline, CDR1 is MNHEY and CDR2 is SVGAGI. This CDR3 contains 18 residues. Here the CDR3 reads CASSHRDYSGGASGELFF. The CDR3 DNA sequence: TGTGCCAGCAGTCACCGGGACTACTCAGGGGGGGCGTCCGGGGAGCTGTTTTTT.

The V call is TRBV29-1, the J call TRBJ2-7; D may be TRBD2 (5 bases). The V gene's germline CDR1 is SQVTM and CDR2 ANQGSEA. Trimming removed 6 bases at V and 0 bases at J, with 9 bases between. CDR3 length: 12 residues. Here the CDR3 DNA reads TGCAGCGTGACTGGGAGCTCCTACGAGCAGTACTTC. Protein: CSVTGSSYEQYF.

This clonotype was picked up many times. V usage is TRBV7-9 and J usage is TRBJ2-6, with D hard to call. This CDR3 has 14 amino acids. CDR1 and CDR2 from the germline V gene are SEHNR and FQNEAQ (reference sequence). V lost 8 bases, J lost 0 bases, and 8 bases lay in between. This chain's CDR3 is CASEDRSGANVLTF. CDR3 bases: TGTGCCAGCGAGGACCGCTCTGGGGCCAACGTCCTGACTTTC.

The V and J genes are TRBV5-6 and TRBJ2-3; 8 bases are shared with TRBD2. This CDR3 has 17 residues. CDR1 and CDR2 from the germline V gene are SGHDT and YYEEEE. V gave up 4 bases and J gave up 3 bases; unmatched junction bases: 13. The CDR3 nucleotides are TGTGCCAGCAGCAGAACAGCCGGGACTAGAAGTACAGATACGCAGTATTTT. Translated, it gives CASSRTAGTRSTDTQYF.

In this sample, this clonotype turned up many times. This chain joins TRBV5-6 and TRBJ2-2; D may be TRBD1 (5 bases). Germline CDR1 SGHDT, CDR2 YYEEEE. With 3 bases removed from V and 10 bases from J, the gap between germline ends came to 19 bases. This CDR3 contains 15 residues. CDR3 protein: CASSSRFLTVLELFF. In DNA form, the CDR3 reads TGTGCCAGCAGCTCCCGATTCCTGACAGTTTTGGAGCTGTTTTTT.

The V gene is TRBV20-1, the J gene TRBJ1-1; D is unresolved. This CDR3 comprises 15 residues. V lost 4 bases and J lost 0, with 15 bases in between. Germline loops: CDR1 DFQATT, CDR2 SNEGSKA (reference sequence). The CDR3 coding sequence is TGCAGTGCTAACGAGGCTTTATCACTGAACACTGAAGCTTTCTTT. It codes for CSANEALSLNTEAFF.

There are many counts of this clonotype. V gene TRBV19 combines with J gene TRBJ1-5; D remains unclear. V was pared by 6 bases and J by 4 bases, with 13 bases between. Germline lookup yields CDR1 LNHDA and CDR2 SQIVND (reference sequence). The CDR3 totals 14 residues. CDR3 sequence (DNA): TGTGCCAGTAGCGACATAGGAAGGAATCAGCCCCAGCATTTT. Amino acid sequence: CASSDIGRNQPQHF. The full variable domain, rest sourced from reference TRBV19 and TRBJ1-5, is DGGITQSPKYLFRKEGQNVTLSCEQNLNHDAMYWYRQDPGQGLRLIYYSQIVNDFQKGDIAEGYSVSREKKESFPLTVTSAQKNPTAFYLCASSDIGRNQPQHFGDGTRLSIL.

This chain links TRBV9 with TRBJ2-3, with D tentatively TRBD2 (6 bases). CDR1 and CDR2 (germline): SGDLS, YYNGEE. The CDR3 contains 12 residues. V was clipped by 5 bases and J by 10 bases, with 14 bases between them. CDR3 in amino acids: CASSGGHLAQYF. In DNA, the CDR3 is TGTGCCAGCAGTGGAGGGCATCTTGCGCAGTATTTT.

This clonotype has ten or more counts. V gene TRBV7-2 combines with J gene TRBJ1-1; D is uncertain. This CDR3 has 14 amino acids. The germline gives CDR1 SGHTA, CDR2 FQGNSA. V lost 2 bases to trimming and J lost 7 bases, with 14 bases between them. The CDR3 coding sequence is TGTGCCAGCAGCTTACAGTCCGGTCCTTATGAAGCTTTCTTT. Translated: CASSLQSGPYEAFF.

This clonotype came up many times. This chain connects TRBV7-9 to TRBJ2-6; D is undetermined. Germline CDR1 SEHNR, CDR2 FQNEAQ (reference sequence). This CDR3 is 15 amino acids long. The V gene lost 1 base and the J gene lost 1 base, with 5 bases spanning the gap. CDR3: CASSLGGSGANVLTF. DNA for the CDR3: TGTGCCAGCAGCTTAGGTGGGTCTGGGGCCAACGTCCTGACTTTC.

This clonotype was detected many times. The chain links TRBV11-1 to TRBJ2-7, with 7 positions matching TRBD1. The CDR3 is 14 amino acids. Germline trimming cut 0 bases from V and 1 base from J; bases unmatched to any gene: 0. Germline values: CDR1 SGHAT, CDR2 FQDESV (reference sequence). The CDR3 bases are TGTGCCAGCAGCTTAGCGGGACAGTCCTACGAGCAGTACTTC. Residues: CASSLAGQSYEQYF.

This clonotype showed up just a few times. The chain joins TRBV18 to TRBJ2-7, with 9 nucleotides matching TRBD1. Germline loops: CDR1 KGHSH, CDR2 LQKENI. This CDR3 contains 13 residues. V trimming: 6 bases; J trimming: 6 bases; junction bases outside the gene matches: 6. CDR3 in amino acids: CASSLGTGTEQYF. Here the CDR3 DNA reads TGTGCCAGCTCGCTTGGGACAGGGACCGAGCAGTACTTC.

This clonotype was counted many times. This chain connects TRBV5-1 to TRBJ1-4, with 8 bases matching TRBD1. J lost 8 bases, V lost 2 bases, and 8 bases had no gene match. Germline V CDR1 and CDR2: SGHRS, YFSETQ. The CDR3 is 15 amino acids. CDR3 amino acids: CASSFNTGGFEKLFF. In DNA, the CDR3 is TGCGCCAGCAGCTTTAACACAGGGGGTTTCGAAAAACTGTTTTTT.

In its sample, this clonotype was seen many times. This rearrangement joins TRBV12-3 or TRBV12-4 to TRBJ1-5; 7 bases agree with TRBD1. V lost 8 bases and J lost 2; bases outside the gene matches: 6. CDR3 length: 14 residues. CDR3 loop: CASGQGGGNQPQHF. The CDR3 DNA reads TGTGCCAGCGGGCAGGGGGGTGGCAATCAGCCCCAGCATTTT.